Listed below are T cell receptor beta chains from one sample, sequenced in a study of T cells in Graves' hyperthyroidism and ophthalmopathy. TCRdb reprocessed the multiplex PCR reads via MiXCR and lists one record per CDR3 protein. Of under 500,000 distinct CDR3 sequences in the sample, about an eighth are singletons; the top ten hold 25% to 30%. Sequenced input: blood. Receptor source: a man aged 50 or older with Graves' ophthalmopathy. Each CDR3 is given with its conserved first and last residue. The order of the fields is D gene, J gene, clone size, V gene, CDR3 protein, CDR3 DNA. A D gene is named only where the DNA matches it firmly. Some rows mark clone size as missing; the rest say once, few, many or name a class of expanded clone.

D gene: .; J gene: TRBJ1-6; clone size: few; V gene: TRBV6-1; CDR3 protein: CASRISGVAPLHF; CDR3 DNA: TGTGCCAGCAGAATATCTGGGGTGGCGCCCCTCCACTTT
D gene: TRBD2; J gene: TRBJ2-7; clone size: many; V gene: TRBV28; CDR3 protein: CTREKAYEQYF; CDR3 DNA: TGTACGCGGGAGAAAGCCTACGAGCAGTACTTC
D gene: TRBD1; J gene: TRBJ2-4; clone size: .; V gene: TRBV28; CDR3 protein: CASSFPGQGLNIQHF; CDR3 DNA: TGTGCCAGCAGTTTCCCGGGACAGGGGCTAAACATTCAGCACTTC
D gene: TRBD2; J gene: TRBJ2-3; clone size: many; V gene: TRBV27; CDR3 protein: CASSLGASGRDTQYF; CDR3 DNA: TGTGCCAGCAGTTTAGGGGCTAGCGGGAGGGATACGCAGTATTTT
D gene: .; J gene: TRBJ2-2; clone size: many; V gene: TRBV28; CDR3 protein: CAILDTSNTGELFF; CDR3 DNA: TGTGCCATATTGGACACCTCGAACACCGGGGAGCTGTTTTTT
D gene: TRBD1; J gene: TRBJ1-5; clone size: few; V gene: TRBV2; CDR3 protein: CASNAGGGQPQHF; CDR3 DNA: TGTGCCAGCAATGCAGGGGGAGGTCAGCCCCAGCATTTT
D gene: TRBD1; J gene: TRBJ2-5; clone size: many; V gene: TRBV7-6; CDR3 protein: CASSISGQGAVETQYF; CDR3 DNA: TGTGCCAGCAGTATATCGGGACAGGGGGCGGTGGAGACCCAGTACTTC
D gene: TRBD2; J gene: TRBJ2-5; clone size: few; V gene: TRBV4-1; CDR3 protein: CASSQAGRLAGEETQYF; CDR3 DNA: TGCGCCAGCAGCCAAGCCGGGAGACTAGCGGGAGAAGAGACCCAGTACTTC
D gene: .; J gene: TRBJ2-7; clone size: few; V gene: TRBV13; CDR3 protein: CASSYYLTGAGRPSYEQYF; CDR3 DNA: TGTGCCAGCAGCTACTATCTGACAGGGGCCGGGAGGCCCTCCTACGAGCAGTACTTC
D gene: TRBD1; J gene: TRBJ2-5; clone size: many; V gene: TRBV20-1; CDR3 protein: CSASRTGEQETQYF; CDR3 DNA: TGCAGTGCTTCCCGGACAGGGGAACAAGAGACCCAGTACTTC
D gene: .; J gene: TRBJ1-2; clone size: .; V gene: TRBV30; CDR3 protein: CAWIRRERRDYGYTF; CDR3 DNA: TGTGCCTGGATACGGCGGGAGCGACGGGACTATGGCTACACCTTC
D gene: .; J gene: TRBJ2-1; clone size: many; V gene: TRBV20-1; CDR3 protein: CSARGGAGVIRGHEQFF; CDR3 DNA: TGCAGTGCCAGGGGAGGGGCGGGAGTTATTCGAGGCCATGAGCAGTTCTTC
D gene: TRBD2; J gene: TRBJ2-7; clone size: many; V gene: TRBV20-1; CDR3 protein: CSARDHSSGGREQYF; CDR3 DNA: TGCAGTGCTAGAGATCACTCTAGCGGGGGGAGGGAGCAGTACTTC
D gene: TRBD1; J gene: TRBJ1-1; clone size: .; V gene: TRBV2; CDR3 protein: CASSENWDREAFF; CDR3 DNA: TGTGCCAGCAGTGAGAATTGGGACAGAGAAGCTTTCTTT
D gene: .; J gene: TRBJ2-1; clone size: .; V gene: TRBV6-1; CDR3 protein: CASGSGYYNEQFF; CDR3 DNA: TGTGCCAGCGGAAGCGGATACTACAATGAGCAGTTCTTC
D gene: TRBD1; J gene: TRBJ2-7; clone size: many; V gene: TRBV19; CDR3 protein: CASRGTGGNYEQYF; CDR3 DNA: TGTGCCAGTAGGGGGACAGGGGGAAACTACGAGCAGTACTTC
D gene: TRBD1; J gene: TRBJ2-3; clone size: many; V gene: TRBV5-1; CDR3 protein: CASSLNPGQGADTQYF; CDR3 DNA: TGCGCCAGCAGCCTGAACCCGGGACAGGGGGCAGATACGCAGTATTTT
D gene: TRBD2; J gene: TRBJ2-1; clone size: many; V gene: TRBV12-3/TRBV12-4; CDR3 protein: CASSPSTSGRSNEQFF; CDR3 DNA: TGTGCCAGCAGTCCCTCAACTAGCGGGAGGTCAAATGAGCAGTTCTTC
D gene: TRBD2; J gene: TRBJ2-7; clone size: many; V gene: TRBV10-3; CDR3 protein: CAISERGLQRESREQYF; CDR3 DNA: TGTGCCATCAGTGAGCGAGGACTGCAGCGGGAGTCTAGAGAGCAGTACTTC
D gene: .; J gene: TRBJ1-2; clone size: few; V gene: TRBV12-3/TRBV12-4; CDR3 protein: CASSFEQGYGYTF; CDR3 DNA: TGTGCCAGCAGTTTCGAACAGGGCTATGGCTACACCTTC
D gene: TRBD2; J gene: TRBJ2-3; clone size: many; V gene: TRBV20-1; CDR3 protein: CSARGLAGPSTDTQYF; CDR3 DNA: TGCAGTGCCCGCGGACTAGCGGGACCTAGCACAGATACGCAGTATTTT
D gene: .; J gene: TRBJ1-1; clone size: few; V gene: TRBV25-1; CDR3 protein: CASYYYTEAFF; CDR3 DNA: TGTGCCAGCTATTATTACACTGAAGCTTTCTTT
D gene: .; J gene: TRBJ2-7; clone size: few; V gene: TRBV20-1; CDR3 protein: CSAREDGRGGEQYF; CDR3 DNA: TGCAGTGCTAGAGAGGACGGGAGAGGAGGTGAGCAGTACTTC
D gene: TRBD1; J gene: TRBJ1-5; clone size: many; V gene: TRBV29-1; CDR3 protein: CSVDWDREINQPQHF; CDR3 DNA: TGCAGCGTCGACTGGGACAGGGAAATCAATCAGCCCCAGCATTTT
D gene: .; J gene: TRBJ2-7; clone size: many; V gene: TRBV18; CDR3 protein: CASSPMGRTYEQYF; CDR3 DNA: TGTGCCAGCTCTCCTATGGGACGGACCTACGAGCAGTACTTC
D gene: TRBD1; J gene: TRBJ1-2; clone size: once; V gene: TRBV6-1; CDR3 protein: CASSMQTGTGRSGYTF; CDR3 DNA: TGTGCCAGCAGTATGCAGACCGGGACAGGGAGGAGTGGCTACACCTTC
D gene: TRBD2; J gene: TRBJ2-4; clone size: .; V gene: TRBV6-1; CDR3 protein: CASSGRGSGRPVAKNIQYF; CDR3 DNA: TGTGCCAGCAGTGGCCGGGGGAGCGGGAGGCCGGTAGCCAAAAACATTCAGTACTTC
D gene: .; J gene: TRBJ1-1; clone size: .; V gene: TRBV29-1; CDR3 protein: CSVVRGYSEAFF; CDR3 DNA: TGCAGCGTTGTAAGGGGATACTCTGAAGCTTTCTTT
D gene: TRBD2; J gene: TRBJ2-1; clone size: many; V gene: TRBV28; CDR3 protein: CASSHIKLAGGPYNEQFF; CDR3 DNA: TGTGCCAGCAGTCACATAAAGCTAGCGGGAGGGCCCTACAATGAGCAGTTCTTC
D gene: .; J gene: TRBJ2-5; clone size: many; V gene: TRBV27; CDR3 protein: CASSLLGREETQYF; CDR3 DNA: TGTGCCAGCAGTTTGTTAGGTCGTGAGGAGACCCAGTACTTC
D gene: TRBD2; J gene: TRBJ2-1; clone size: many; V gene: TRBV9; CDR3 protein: CASSVQRESYNEQFF; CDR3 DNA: TGTGCCAGCAGCGTACAGCGGGAGAGCTACAATGAGCAGTTCTTC
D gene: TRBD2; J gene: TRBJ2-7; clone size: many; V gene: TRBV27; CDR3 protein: CASSVSGSSYEQYF; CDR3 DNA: TGTGCCAGCAGTGTTAGCGGGAGCTCCTACGAGCAGTACTTC
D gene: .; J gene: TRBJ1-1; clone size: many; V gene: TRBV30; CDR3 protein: CAWSGGGLHTEAFF; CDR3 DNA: TGTGCCTGGAGTGGGGGGGGTCTTCACACTGAAGCTTTCTTT
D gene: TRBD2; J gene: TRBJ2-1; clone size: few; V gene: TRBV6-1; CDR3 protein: CASSRYSSGRGVYEQFF; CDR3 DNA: TGTGCCAGCAGTAGGTATAGTAGCGGGAGGGGTGTCTATGAGCAGTTCTTC
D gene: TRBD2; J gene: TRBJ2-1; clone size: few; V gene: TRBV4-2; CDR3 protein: CASSQPKLAGNEQFF; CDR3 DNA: TGTGCCAGCAGCCAACCGAAACTAGCGGGAAACGAGCAGTTCTTC